The source of this T cell receptor beta chain is a study of CD8+ T cells in alopecia areata. Study background: Treated individuals took tofacitinib by mouth, 5 to 10 mg twice daily. General study points: Higher clonality and more expanded CD8+ clones appeared in lesional than normal scalp.

In this sample, this clone turned up a few times. Its antigen is unidentified. Extracted RNA was reverse transcribed into cDNA, the sequencing template. Here immunoSEQ multiplex PCR was the method, and the copy in TCRdb shows in-frame clones only, minus some. Of a few hundred thousand clones listed, around 65% are singletons. Treatment: oral pan-JAK inhibitor, 5-10 mg twice daily. V dropped 2 bases and J dropped 8 bases, with 12 bases sitting between them. The CDR3 covers 12 residues. The germline V gene has CDR1 GTSNPN and CDR2 SVGIG (reference sequence). This sample comprised CD4+ T cells sorted from blood, obtained at roughly week 45, from a patient treated with tofacitinib. J is TRBJ1-2 and V is TRBV30; no firm D call. The TCR was taken from a human donor with alopecia areata. CDR3 in amino acids: CAWSPQMVGYTF. CDR3 DNA: TGTGCCTGGAGTCCACAGATGGTAGGCTACACCTTC.